These T cell receptor beta chains were read from a single sample in a study of cytomegalovirus exposure and HLA in healthy donors. Generated by immunoSEQ multiplex PCR, the TCRdb table keeps only in-frame clones and is missing some. This sample has about 130,000 clones; 79% occur once, and the top ten carry 2%. The sequenced sample consisted of PBMCs. The origin of the receptors is a man younger than 35 in good health and CMV-seronegative. The CDR3 runs from the conserved cysteine through the conserved F or W. Fields, in order: D gene, J gene, V gene, clone size, CDR3 DNA, CDR3 protein. D genes are given only for firm matches. The size of a clone is reported for some rows only, either as once, few or many, or as a class for expanded clones.

D: NA; J: TRBJ2-1; V: TRBV21-1; size: NA; DNA: TGTGCCAGCAGCGAGGGTCTTAGCGGGGAGCAGTTCTTC; CDR3: CASSEGLSGEQFF
D: TRBD1; J: TRBJ1-1; V: TRBV7-9; size: NA; DNA: TGTGCCAGCAGCCAACTCACAGGGGTCACTGAAGCTTTCTTT; CDR3: CASSQLTGVTEAFF
D: NA; J: TRBJ2-2; V: TRBV19; size: once; DNA: TGTGCCAGTAGTAACAACGCGGGAACCTACACCGGGGAGCTGTTTTTT; CDR3: CASSNNAGTYTGELFF
D: TRBD2; J: TRBJ2-4; V: TRBV6-5; size: few; DNA: TGTGCCAGCAACAGCGGACTAGCGGAAAACATTCAGTACTTC; CDR3: CASNSGLAENIQYF
D: NA; J: TRBJ2-7; V: TRBV18; size: NA; DNA: TGTGCCAGCTCACCAATTAACAGAGACTCCTACGAGCAGTACTTC; CDR3: CASSPINRDSYEQYF
D: TRBD1; J: TRBJ1-2; V: TRBV6-1; size: NA; DNA: TGTGCCAGCAGTGAGAGGACAGGGAACACCCTTTATGGCTACACCTTC; CDR3: CASSERTGNTLYGYTF
D: TRBD1; J: TRBJ2-1; V: TRBV18; size: NA; DNA: TGTGCCAGCTCACAAGACAGGGCCAATGAGCAGTTCTTC; CDR3: CASSQDRANEQFF
D: NA; J: TRBJ1-2; V: TRBV5-1; size: NA; DNA: TGCGCCAGCAGCTTGGGAGAACGATACGGCTACACCTTC; CDR3: CASSLGERYGYTF
D: NA; J: TRBJ1-5; V: TRBV19; size: NA; DNA: TGTGCCAGTAGTGCCGGGGTCCGGCCCCAGCATTTT; CDR3: CASSAGVRPQHF
D: NA; J: TRBJ1-2; V: TRBV7-9; size: NA; DNA: TGTGCCAGCAGCTTAGATTCAGGTGCTAACTATGGCTACACCTTC; CDR3: CASSLDSGANYGYTF